This TCR beta chain was sequenced in a study of cytotoxic CD8 clonotypes in ibrutinib-treated CLL. A word on this clone: Its antigen is unidentified.

Measured with immunoSEQ multiplex PCR; TCRdb has only the in-frame clones, and not every one. The sample holds some 200,000 clones, roughly three quarters seen once. Germline lookup yields CDR1 SGHDT and CDR2 YYEEEE. Trimming removed 3 bases from V and 4 bases from J; junction bases left unmatched: 9. The CDR3 has 16 residues. Regarding the study as a whole: The study found baseline clonality above age-matched healthy donors, tracking circulating CD8+ T-cell counts.

The sample was PBMCs, taken after 12 months of ibrutinib treatment. The chain has TRBV5-6 and TRBJ2-2; the match to TRBD1 covers 7 bases. This sequence originates from a human donor with chronic lymphocytic leukemia. DNA for the CDR3: TGTGCCAGCAGCTCACGTACAGGGGAAATCACCGGGGAGCTGTTTTTT. It specifies CASSSRTGEITGELFF.